This entry lists 14 T cell receptor beta chains sequenced from one sample in a study of CD8 T cells in Susac syndrome. The authors reverse transcribed 0.5 to 1 ug RNA with random hexamers. One entry per CDR3 protein, called by TCRdb with MiXCR from the immunoSEQ multiplex PCR reads. The top ten clones hold roughly 0.24% of a sample with more than 55,000 distinct CDR3 sequences, 95% of them seen once. The sample was CD8+ T cells from PBMCs. Receptors were obtained from a human donor in good health.

V usage is TRBV28 and J usage is TRBJ2-6; D gene unclear. CDR3 length: 14 residues. The ends were cut back, 6 bases at V and 0 bases at J, with 6 bases in the middle. Germline CDR1 reads MDHEN; CDR2 reads SYDVKM. CDR3 DNA: TGTGCCAGCAGGGCCAACTCTGGGGCCAACGTCCTGACTTTC. This codes for CASRANSGANVLTF.

In its sample, this clonotype was seen once. This chain links TRBV27 with TRBJ1-5; D gene uncertain. This CDR3 region has 15 residues. The V end was cut by 3 bases, the J end by 3 bases, with 12 bases between. CDR1 and CDR2 from the germline V gene are MNHEY and SMNVEV (reference sequence). CDR3: CASSFTVSSNQPQHF. In nucleotides, the CDR3 is TGTGCCAGCAGTTTTACCGTCTCCTCCAATCAGCCCCAGCATTTT.

In this sample, this clonotype turned up a few times. V and J are TRBV6-2 or TRBV6-3 and TRBJ2-1; D gene unclear. The CDR3 loop spans 12 amino acids. Looked up from germline, CDR1 is MNHEY and CDR2 is SVGEGT. The V and J ends lost 2 bases and 7 bases respectively, with 6 bases between them. Here the CDR3 reads CASSYGSNEQFF. The DNA for the CDR3 is TGTGCCAGCAGTTACGGGTCTAATGAGCAGTTCTTC.

V and J are TRBV7-9 and TRBJ2-5; D unresolved. Trimming cost V 4 bases and J 5 bases, with 20 bases left between them. The germline V gene encodes CDR1 SEHNR and CDR2 FQNEAQ (reference sequence). The CDR3 is 16 amino acids. The DNA of the CDR3 is TGTGCCAGCAGCTCCGGCACGATGGGAACGCGGGAGACCCAGTACTTC. It encodes CASSSGTMGTRETQYF.

The V gene is TRBV7-6, the J gene TRBJ1-1, with TRBD1 identical over 7 bases. Germline CDR1 is SGHVS and CDR2 is FNYEAQ. Losses at the gene ends were 2 bases for V and 1 base for J; bases not matched to a gene: 4. This CDR3 is built from 15 residues. In DNA form, the CDR3 reads TGTGCCAGCAGCTTACGGACAGGCGGGAACACTGAAGCTTTCTTT. This gives the protein CASSLRTGGNTEAFF.

The sample holds one count of this clonotype. This chain links TRBV9 with TRBJ2-1; D remains ambiguous. The CDR3 is made up of 15 amino acids. Germline values: CDR1 SGDLS, CDR2 YYNGEE. V was cut by 3 bases and J by 2 bases, with 12 bases left in between. The CDR3: CASSAAGLTYNEQFF. The CDR3 DNA is TGTGCCAGCAGCGCAGCCGGATTGACCTACAATGAGCAGTTCTTC.

The V call is TRBV29-1, the J call TRBJ2-2; no reliable D call. Trimming stripped 7 bases from V and 6 bases from J, with 9 bases between. Germline V gives CDR1 SQVTM, CDR2 ANQGSEA. This CDR3 has 11 amino acids. CDR3 amino acids: CSADSSGELFF. CDR3 sequence (DNA): TGCAGCGCTGATTCGTCCGGGGAGCTGTTTTTT.

The genes are TRBV5-1 and TRBJ1-1; 7 bases fit TRBD1. Germline assignment: CDR1 SGHRS and CDR2 YFSETQ. The CDR3 runs 16 residues. Trimming removed 2 bases from V and 1 base from J; junction bases left unmatched: 8. CDR3 in amino acids: CASSLVGGDRNTEAFF. The DNA of the CDR3 is TGCGCCAGCAGCTTAGTTGGCGGGGACAGGAACACTGAAGCTTTCTTT. Looking up the rest from reference TRBV5-1 and TRBJ1-1 gives the full variable domain: KAGVTQTPRYLIKTRGQQVTLSCSPISGHRSVSWYQQTPGQGLQFLFEYFSETQRNKGNFPGRFSGRQFSNSRSEMNVSTLELGDSALYLCASSLVGGDRNTEAFFGQGTRLTVV.

This sequence joins TRBV7-2 and TRBJ1-5; D is undetermined. Looked up from germline, CDR1 is SGHTA and CDR2 is FQGNSA. This CDR3 is 14 amino acids long. The ends were cut back, 3 bases at V and 2 bases at J, with 8 bases in the middle. The CDR3 region is CASSLVYGNQPQHF. The CDR3 DNA reads as TGTGCCAGCAGCTTGGTTTATGGCAATCAGCCCCAGCATTTT.

The chain couples TRBV30 to TRBJ2-1, with 16 bases aligning to TRBD2. This CDR3 contains 16 residues. The germline V gene has CDR1 GTSNPN and CDR2 SVGIG (reference sequence). CDR3 amino acids: CATPGLAGGSYNEQFF. CDR3 sequence (DNA): TGTGCTACGCCGGGACTAGCGGGGGGGTCCTACAATGAGCAGTTCTTC.

The chain links TRBV27 to TRBJ2-2; tentative D call: TRBD2 (5 bases). Germline loops: CDR1 MNHEY, CDR2 SMNVEV (reference sequence). This CDR3 contains 16 residues. V was shortened by 4 bases and J by 1 base, with 13 bases between the two germline ends. The CDR3 loop is CASSYPAAGNTGELFF. The CDR3 DNA follows: TGTGCCAGCAGTTATCCGGCGGCGGGGAACACCGGGGAGCTGTTTTTT.

The chain carries TRBV5-6 and TRBJ2-2, with D perhaps TRBD1 (6 bases). Trimming cost V 10 bases and J 2 bases, with 18 bases left between them. The CDR3 is made up of 15 amino acids. Germline CDR1 and CDR2: SGHDT and YYEEEE. The DNA of the CDR3 is TGTGCCGGGGGAAATGGGGACACAAACACCGGGGAGCTGTTTTTT. Protein sequence: CAGGNGDTNTGELFF. Combining the CDR3 with reference TRBV5-6 and TRBJ2-2 gives the whole variable domain DAGVTQSPTHLIKTRGQQVTLRCSPKSGHDTVSWYQQALGQGPQFIFQYYEEEERQRGNFPDRFSGHQFPNYSSELNVNALLLGDSALYLCAGGNGDTNTGELFFGEGSRLTVL.

The chain couples TRBV4-1 to TRBJ1-1, with 12 bases that match TRBD1. V lost 5 bases, J lost 6 bases, and 7 bases stayed unmatched. Germline V gene data show CDR1 as MGHRA and CDR2 as YSYEKL. The CDR3 is 15 residues long. CDR3 DNA sequence: TGCGCCAGCAGCTGGGACAGGGGGCGCGTCGCTGAAGCTTTCTTT. This encodes CASSWDRGRVAEAFF.

The chain has TRBV29-1 and TRBJ1-1; D is ambiguous. Trimming pared 0 bases from V and 3 bases from J, leaving 14 bases between. Germline CDR1 SQVTM, CDR2 ANQGSEA. This CDR3 region has 15 residues. The DNA of the CDR3 is TGCAGCGTTGAAGAGGGAGCTGGACCGTACACTGAAGCTTTCTTT. Residues: CSVEEGAGPYTEAFF.